Shown below are 32 T cell receptor beta chains from a single sample sequenced in a study of CD8+ T cells in alopecia areata. Treatment meaning: oral pan-JAK inhibitor, 5-10 mg twice daily. Extracted from the samples, RNA was reverse transcribed into cDNA to serve as the sequencing template. Using immunoSEQ multiplex PCR, the repertoire was profiled, and TCRdb retains in-frame clones only, with some absent. Of some 80,000 clones in the sample, 66% are singletons; the top ten hold around 22%. The sequenced sample was CD8+ T cells sorted from blood, obtained at week 24, from a patient treated with tofacitinib. These receptor sequences come from a human donor with alopecia areata.

This rearrangement joins TRBV30 to TRBJ1-5; D possibly corresponds to TRBD1 (5 bases). Germline V gene sequence: CDR1 GTSNPN, CDR2 SVGIG (reference sequence). Trimming stripped 3 bases from V and 3 bases from J, with 12 bases between. The CDR3 extends over 14 amino acids. The DNA for the CDR3 is TGTGCCTGGAGCCTCGGGGGATACAATCAGCCCCAGCATTTT. It encodes CAWSLGGYNQPQHF.

This chain joins TRBV29-1 and TRBJ2-1; 9 nucleotides agree with TRBD2. The junction had 7 bases not matched to a gene; V was cut back by 0 bases and J by 4 bases. From germline, CDR1 is SQVTM and CDR2 ANQGSEA. The CDR3 sequence is 16 residues long. CDR3 bases: TGCAGCGTTGAAGATCGGCCTAGCGGGGTTTACAATGAGCAGTTCTTC. Translated: CSVEDRPSGVYNEQFF.

The genes are TRBV15 and TRBJ2-3, with TRBD1 matching 7 bases. V shed 1 base, J shed 2 bases, and the junction held 6 bases outside the gene matches. Germline V lookup: CDR1 LNHNV, CDR2 YYDKDF (reference sequence). The CDR3 sequence is 16 residues long. The CDR3 region has the DNA TGTGCCACCAGCAGAGGCAGGGGGTATAACACAGATACGCAGTATTTT. It encodes CATSRGRGYNTDTQYF.

The chain combines TRBV27 with TRBJ2-7; 9 nucleotides line up with TRBD2. CDR1 is MNHEY, CDR2 SMNVEV, per germline (reference sequence). CDR3 length equals 11 residues. The V gene end was trimmed by 10 bases and the J gene end by 7 bases; junction bases not matched to a gene: 5. CDR3 DNA sequence: TGTGCCACTATTGCGGGGGGGGAGCAGTACTTC. Translating gives CATIAGGEQYF.

The J gene is TRBJ2-1, the V gene TRBV7-6; D perhaps matches TRBD2 (6 bases). Germline CDR1 SGHVS, CDR2 FNYEAQ. This CDR3 has 15 amino acids. The V and J ends lost 3 bases and 9 bases respectively, with 18 bases between them. The CDR3 DNA is TGTGCCAGCAGCTTCGAACCGGGGGAGCTAAGTGAGCAGTTCTTC. Its translation: CASSFEPGELSEQFF.

This clone came up a few times. V usage is TRBV4-3 and J usage is TRBJ1-1; maybe TRBD1 (6 bases). CDR3 length: 14 residues. CDR1 LGHNA and CDR2 YSLEER come from the germline V gene. Trimming cost V 0 bases and J 3 bases, with 8 bases left between them. The chain's CDR3 is CASSQDRGDTEAFF. The CDR3 bases are TGCGCCAGCAGCCAAGATAGGGGGGACACTGAAGCTTTCTTT.

V and J are TRBV29-1 and TRBJ2-1, with D possibly TRBD1 on 5 matching bases. The V gene lost 5 bases and the J gene lost 8 bases, with 7 bases spanning the gap. Germline CDR1 SQVTM, CDR2 ANQGSEA. The CDR3 is 10 residues long. The CDR3 loop is CSVIGDEQFF. The CDR3 bases are TGCAGCGTTATAGGGGATGAGCAGTTCTTC.

For this clone: Additional DNA sequences in this sample encode the identical CDR3. V and J are TRBV6-5 and TRBJ2-5; no reliable D call. With 0 bases removed from V and 4 bases from J, the gap between germline ends came to 0 bases. CDR3 length equals 11 residues. From germline, CDR1 is MNHEY and CDR2 SVGAGI. Here the CDR3 reads CASSYSETQYF. CDR3 bases: TGTGCCAGCAGTTACTCAGAGACCCAGTACTTC.

This clone has only a few counts. The rearrangement joins TRBV27 to TRBJ2-5, with TRBD1 as a possible D gene (6 bases). Trimming took off 4 bases at V and 5 bases at J, with 14 bases between the two ends. Per germline, CDR1 MNHEY and CDR2 SMNVEV (reference sequence). CDR3 length: 14 amino acids. CDR3 protein: CASSSTGFGETQYF. In DNA form, the CDR3 reads TGTGCCAGCAGTTCAACAGGGTTTGGGGAGACCCAGTACTTC.

This clone was observed a handful of times. The chain employs TRBV6-5 and TRBJ2-1; D might be TRBD2 (6 bases). This CDR3 is 14 amino acids long. From germline, CDR1 is MNHEY and CDR2 SVGAGI. The V gene lost 4 bases and the J gene lost 6 bases, with 13 bases spanning the gap. CDR3 in DNA: TGTGCCAGCAGTTGGGAGACTAGGGGCAATGAGCAGTTCTTC. Its protein product is CASSWETRGNEQFF.

This clone is deemed medium-sized (0.01 to 0.1%). This rearrangement joins TRBV6-5 to TRBJ2-5, with 14 bases that match TRBD2. The length of the CDR3 is 14 residues. Germline V gives CDR1 MNHEY, CDR2 SVGAGI. The V segment lost 6 bases and the J segment 5 bases; nucleotides outside the gene matches: 2. The CDR3 spells CASSRLAGGETQYF. The CDR3 bases are TGTGCCAGCAGCCGACTAGCGGGAGGGGAGACCCAGTACTTC.

The chain joins TRBV5-6 to TRBJ2-1, with TRBD2 as a possible D gene (5 bases). Trimming stripped 1 base from V and 4 bases from J, with 6 bases between. In germline, CDR1 is SGHDT, CDR2 YYEEEE. CDR3 length equals 13 residues. CDR3 sequence: CASSLLAYNEQFF. As DNA, the CDR3 is TGTGCCAGCAGCTTGCTAGCTTACAATGAGCAGTTCTTC.

CDR3 bases: TGTGCCAGCAGCTTCCAAGTTGACGGGGAGCTGTTTTTT. Encoded protein: CASSFQVDGELFF. The chain carries TRBV7-9 and TRBJ2-2; D unresolved. The CDR3 length is 13 residues. Germline CDR1 SEHNR, CDR2 FQNEAQ (reference sequence). V gave up 3 bases and J gave up 7 bases, with 9 bases separating them.

This rearrangement joins TRBV6-4 to TRBJ2-6; 7 bases match TRBD1. This CDR3 has 16 residues. V shed 5 bases, J shed 0 bases, and the junction held 4 bases outside the gene matches. The V gene's germline CDR1 is MRHNA and CDR2 SNTAGT. In nucleotides, the CDR3 is TGTGCCAGCAGTATGACAGGGACCTCTGGGGCCAACGTCCTGACTTTC. Encoded protein: CASSMTGTSGANVLTF.

This chain connects TRBV4-1 to TRBJ2-3; TRBD2 aligns across 8 bases. V lost 4 bases, J lost 5 bases, and 8 bases stayed unmatched. The CDR3 has 15 residues. Germline V gene sequence: CDR1 MGHRA, CDR2 YSYEKL. The CDR3 sequence is CASSLSGGAGDTQYF. CDR3 DNA: TGCGCCAGCAGCCTGTCCGGGGGGGCTGGAGATACGCAGTATTTT.

V is TRBV19 and J is TRBJ2-5; 7 bases map to TRBD1. In germline, CDR1 is LNHDA, CDR2 SQIVND (reference sequence). There are 15 residues in the CDR3. The V segment lost 5 bases and the J segment 5 bases; nucleotides outside the gene matches: 11. The CDR3 DNA is TGTGCCAGTAGTCAAACGACAGGGTTAGGGGAGACCCAGTACTTC. Its translation is CASSQTTGLGETQYF.

This clone occurred a few times. CDR3 in amino acids: CASSLYTGPREQYF. For the CDR3, the DNA is TGTGCCAGCAGCTTATATACAGGGCCGAGGGAGCAGTACTTC. This rearrangement joins TRBV7-6 to TRBJ2-7, with D perhaps matching TRBD1 (6 bases). Trimming shortened V by 2 bases and J by 7 bases, and 15 bases separated the two germline ends. CDR1 and CDR2 from the germline V gene are SGHVS and FNYEAQ. CDR3 length equals 14 residues.

The chain links TRBV28 to TRBJ1-5; maybe TRBD1 (5 bases). Germline values: CDR1 MDHEN, CDR2 SYDVKM. The CDR3 runs 12 residues. V shed 7 bases and J shed 7 bases, with 11 bases lying between them. DNA for the CDR3: TGTGCCAGCAATCAGGGCTCCCAGCCCCAGCATTTT. This translates into CASNQGSQPQHF.

This chain links TRBV5-1 with TRBJ1-2, with 11 nucleotides matching TRBD1. Germline V lookup: CDR1 SGHRS, CDR2 YFSETQ. V lost 4 bases and J lost 8; bases outside the gene matches: 7. This CDR3 contains 14 residues. The CDR3 spells CASSPPGQGGGYTF. The CDR3 DNA reads TGCGCCAGCAGCCCTCCGGGACAGGGGGGAGGCTACACCTTC. Drawing the rest from reference TRBV5-1 and TRBJ1-2, the complete variable domain is KAGVTQTPRYLIKTRGQQVTLSCSPISGHRSVSWYQQTPGQGLQFLFEYFSETQRNKGNFPGRFSGRQFSNSRSEMNVSTLELGDSALYLCASSPPGQGGGYTFGSGTRLTVV.

The chain is built from TRBV19 and TRBJ2-3, with 7 bases that match TRBD2. This CDR3 contains 14 residues. CDR1 is LNHDA and CDR2 is SQIVND in the germline V gene (reference sequence). Trimming took 7 bases from V and 2 from J; bases not matched to a gene: 6. CDR3 sequence: CASNYAGATDTQYF. DNA of the CDR3: TGTGCCAGTAATTATGCGGGAGCCACAGATACGCAGTATTTT.

This chain joins TRBV29-1 and TRBJ1-2, with D hard to call. Germline-derived CDR1 and CDR2 are SQVTM and ANQGSEA. The CDR3 loop spans 9 amino acids. The CDR3 here is CNQTFGYTF. In DNA, the CDR3 is TGCAACCAGACCTTTGGCTACACCTTC.

This clone was detected only once. This sequence joins TRBV15 and TRBJ1-1; D unresolved. CDR1 is LNHNV, CDR2 YYDKDF, per germline (reference sequence). V lost 3 bases and J 3 bases, leaving 23 bases between the germline ends. The CDR3 is 18 amino acids. Here the CDR3 DNA reads TGTGCCACCAGCAGGGCCCCCCCAGCGGCTCCCATGGACACTGAAGCTTTCTTT. Encoded protein: CATSRAPPAAPMDTEAFF.

This rearrangement joins TRBV5-6 to TRBJ2-1; D may be TRBD2 (5 bases). Trimming took 3 bases from V and 4 from J, leaving 8 bases between them. Looked up from germline, CDR1 is SGHDT and CDR2 is YYEEEE. This CDR3 has 13 amino acids. CDR3 nucleotides: TGTGCCAGCAGCTCGGGCGGGTACAATGAGCAGTTCTTC. It translates to CASSSGGYNEQFF. Full variable domain (missing parts from reference TRBV5-6 and TRBJ2-1): DAGVTQSPTHLIKTRGQQVTLRCSPKSGHDTVSWYQQALGQGPQFIFQYYEEEERQRGNFPDRFSGHQFPNYSSELNVNALLLGDSALYLCASSSGGYNEQFFGPGTRLTVL.

V usage is TRBV4-3 and J usage is TRBJ2-1; D perhaps matches TRBD2 (6 bases). The CDR3 runs 16 residues. Germline values: CDR1 LGHNA, CDR2 YSLEER. V was shortened by 3 bases and J by 0 bases, with 12 bases between the two germline ends. The DNA for the CDR3 is TGCGCCAGCAGCCACGGGACTCTAAGCTCCTACAATGAGCAGTTCTTC. Translated, it gives CASSHGTLSSYNEQFF.

The chain couples TRBV11-2 to TRBJ2-7; 11 nucleotides agree with TRBD2. Unmatched junction bases numbered 16, after V lost 3 bases and J lost 6 bases. The CDR3 is 18 amino acids. Germline-derived CDR1 and CDR2 are SGHAT and FQNNGV. CDR3 region: CASSFSLRIAGGQFEQYF. The CDR3 DNA follows: TGTGCCAGCAGCTTTAGCCTCCGAATAGCGGGGGGGCAATTCGAGCAGTACTTC.

J is TRBJ2-1 and V is TRBV29-1, with 8 positions matching TRBD1. J was trimmed by 1 base and V by 1 base; bases with no gene match: 6. CDR1 and CDR2 from the germline V gene are SQVTM and ANQGSEA. This CDR3 has 16 amino acids. Here the CDR3 reads CSVEASYRGSYNEQFF. In DNA, the CDR3 is TGCAGCGTTGAAGCTTCATACAGGGGGTCCTACAATGAGCAGTTCTTC.

The rearrangement uses TRBV27 and TRBJ2-7, with 8 bases fitting TRBD2. The CDR3 contains 12 residues. The V gene's germline CDR1 is MNHEY and CDR2 SMNVEV (reference sequence). CDR3 in amino acids: CATAGDSYEQYF. Written as DNA, the CDR3 is TGTGCTACAGCGGGAGACTCCTACGAGCAGTACTTC.

The chain combines TRBV30 with TRBJ2-2; D unclear. Germline CDR1 GTSNPN, CDR2 SVGIG (reference sequence). Trimming shortened V by 5 bases and J by 4 bases, and 8 bases separated the two germline ends. This CDR3 is 12 amino acids long. The CDR3 spells CAWWTPTGELFF. The CDR3 nucleotides read TGTGCCTGGTGGACCCCCACCGGGGAGCTGTTTTTT.

In DNA form, the CDR3 reads TGTGCCAGCAGCTTAATAGGATTAGGCTATGGCTACACCTTC. Translating gives CASSLIGLGYGYTF. V and J are TRBV7-2 and TRBJ1-2, with D unclear. Germline lookup yields CDR1 SGHTA and CDR2 FQGNSA. The CDR3 is 14 amino acids. Trimming left V 2 bases short and J 4 bases short, with 11 bases between.

The V call is TRBV7-2, the J call TRBJ1-2; maybe TRBD1 (6 bases). The V gene's germline CDR1 is SGHTA and CDR2 FQGNSA. The CDR3 runs to 12 residues. Between the trimmed V and J ends, which lost 5 bases and 8 bases, there was a span of 12 bases. In DNA form, the CDR3 reads TGTGCCAGCAGCCTACAGGGTGGGGGCTACACCTTC. Its translation: CASSLQGGGYTF.

The chain uses TRBV7-6 and TRBJ2-7; TRBD1 matches 7 bases. The V segment lost 5 bases and the J segment 7 bases; nucleotides outside the gene matches: 17. Per the germline V gene, CDR1 is SGHVS and CDR2 is FNYEAQ. This CDR3 contains 16 residues. The CDR3 reads CASSPMVGKGASEQYF. Here the CDR3 DNA reads TGTGCCAGCAGCCCCATGGTCGGGAAGGGGGCCTCAGAGCAGTACTTC. The full variable domain, in which reference TRBV7-6 and TRBJ2-7 provide the parts outside the CDR3, is GAGVSQSPRYKVTKRGQDVALRCDPISGHVSLYWYRQALGQGPEFLTYFNYEAQQDKSGLPNDRFSAERPEGSISTLTIQRTEQRDSAMYRCASSPMVGKGASEQYFGPGTRLTVT.

This chain uses TRBV5-1 with TRBJ2-2; D gene ambiguous. V shed 1 base and J shed 6 bases, with 13 bases lying between them. Germline CDR1 and CDR2: SGHRS and YFSETQ. This CDR3 spans 15 amino acids. This CDR3 reads CASSLSVIGAGELFF. CDR3 in DNA: TGCGCCAGCAGCTTGTCTGTCATTGGAGCCGGGGAGCTGTTTTTT.